Listed here are 27 T cell receptor beta chains from one sample, sequenced in a study of blood T cells in healthy people across ages. The authors ran a second PCR of 7 to 11 cycles using a sample-barcoded 5' primer and a J-beta primer mix. TCRdb re-analysed the 5' RACE reads in MiXCR, keeping a single row per CDR3 protein. The repertoire holds roughly 2 million distinct CDR3 sequences, with roughly 50% as singletons. The sequenced material came from blood. These receptors were obtained from a woman in her thirties or forties in good health.

The CDR3, as DNA: TGTGCCAGCAGCTCACATTCGGCCCTCTTGCAGTTCTTC. Its translation: CASSSHSALLQFF. This chain uses TRBV7-2 with TRBJ2-1; D is undetermined. The CDR3 covers 13 residues. Trimming shortened V by 4 bases and J by 12 bases, and 16 bases separated the two germline ends. The germline V gene encodes CDR1 SGHTA and CDR2 FQGNSA.

V is TRBV7-2 and J is TRBJ2-5; no definite D call. With the DNA end fitting TRBJ2-7 better, the J assignment may be wrong. The CDR3 is 13 amino acids. Germline lookup yields CDR1 SGHTA and CDR2 FQGNSA. CDR3 protein: CASSLKWGYEQYF. DNA for the CDR3: TGTGCCAGCAGCTTAAAATGGGGCTACGAGCAGTACTTC.

The chain uses TRBV11-1 and TRBJ2-5; D uncertain. The CDR3 totals 13 residues. Germline-derived CDR1 and CDR2 are SGHAT and FQDESV (reference sequence). The ends were cut back, 5 bases at V and 6 bases at J, with 13 bases in the middle. In nucleotides, the CDR3 is TGTGCCAGCAGCCCCCGTAGCACAAAGACCCAGTACTTC. Translation: CASSPRSTKTQYF.

The chain has TRBV28 and TRBJ2-1; D remains unclear. The CDR3 is 11 residues long. Trimming left V 8 bases short and J 8 bases short, with 10 bases between. Germline-derived CDR1 and CDR2 are MDHEN and SYDVKM. The CDR3 DNA sequence: TGTGCCAGCGCCAGCCCGGATGAGCAGTTCTTC. Amino acids: CASASPDEQFF.

In this sample, this clonotype turned up once. The chain links TRBV4-2 to TRBJ2-3; 12 positions agree with TRBD2. V lost 4 bases and J lost 1; bases outside the gene matches: 15. There are 20 residues in the CDR3. CDR1 is LGHNA and CDR2 is YNFKEQ in the germline V gene. The CDR3 nucleotides read TGTGCCAGCAGCCCCCAACCTCGACTAGCGGGGGCCTACGGCACAGATACGCAGTATTTT. It yields the protein CASSPQPRLAGAYGTDTQYF.

The V and J genes are TRBV20-1 and TRBJ2-7; 11 bases align to TRBD2. V was pared by 2 bases and J by 6 bases, with 6 bases of the junction left unmatched. There are 14 residues in the CDR3. Germline CDR1 reads DFQATT; CDR2 reads SNEGSKA (reference sequence). CDR3 amino acids: CSARSGSGGAEQYF. The CDR3 DNA is TGCAGTGCTAGATCTGGTAGCGGGGGGGCCGAGCAGTACTTC.

V and J are TRBV21-1 and TRBJ1-6. TRBV21-1 is an annotated pseudogene. The CDR3 runs to 17 residues. CDR3 loop: CASSGLRRGCHNSPLHF. CDR3 sequence (DNA): TGTGCCAGCAGTGGCCTTCGGCGGGGATGCCATAATTCACCCCTCCACTTT.

The chain recombines TRBV13 with TRBJ2-7, with D possibly TRBD1 on 6 matching bases. The DNA end lines up better with TRBJ2-5; the J call may be wrong. There are 14 residues in the CDR3. Germline V lookup: CDR1 PRHDT, CDR2 FYEKMQ (reference sequence). The CDR3 protein is CASSSSVGAKTQYF. As DNA, the CDR3 is TGTGCCAGCAGCTCCTCGGTGGGGGCGAAGACCCAGTACTTC.

This clonotype has just one count. The chain links TRBV13 to TRBJ2-1; TRBD2 matches 7 bases. CDR3 length equals 16 residues. V dropped 4 bases and J dropped 7; count of bases not matched to a gene: 13. CDR1 PRHDT and CDR2 FYEKMQ come from the germline V gene (reference sequence). The CDR3 loop reads CASSSLGRGRGNEQFF. The CDR3 DNA reads TGTGCCAGCAGCTCCCTTGGGAGGGGTAGAGGGAATGAGCAGTTCTTC.

The rearrangement links TRBV12-3 or TRBV12-4 to TRBJ1-2; a possible D gene is TRBD1 (5 bases). The CDR3 sequence is 14 residues long. V was pared by 3 bases and J by 3 bases, with 11 bases between. CDR3 sequence reads: CASSFRQNDYGYTF. DNA of the CDR3: TGTGCCAGCAGTTTTAGACAGAACGACTATGGCTACACCTTC.

The rearrangement uses TRBV7-2 and TRBJ2-1; D is unresolved. V was pared by 5 bases and J by 12 bases, with 23 bases between. Germline V gene lookup returns CDR1 SGHTA and CDR2 FQGNSA. This CDR3 has 15 residues. This chain's CDR3 is CASSPKYGYGDGQFF. Written as DNA, the CDR3 is TGTGCCAGCAGCCCAAAGTATGGATATGGGGATGGGCAGTTCTTC.

This clonotype has only one observation. The V call is TRBV10-3, the J call TRBJ1-1; D is possibly TRBD1 (5 bases). CDR3 length: 15 amino acids. V lost 6 bases, J lost 5 bases, and 19 bases lay in between. Germline-derived CDR1 and CDR2 are ENHRY and SYGVKD. CDR3 nucleotides: TGTGCCATCAGGAATTCCGGGACGGGAGGGACTGAAGCTTTCTTT. Protein: CAIRNSGTGGTEAFF.

This chain connects TRBV7-2 to TRBJ2-4; 8 bases line up with TRBD2. In germline, CDR1 is SGHTA, CDR2 FQGNSA. The CDR3 sequence is 18 residues long. The junction had 13 bases not matched to a gene; V was cut back by 6 bases and J by 0 bases. The DNA for the CDR3 is TGTGCCAGCAGTGGGGCACCCCCTAGCGGGCTAGCCAAAAACATTCAGTACTTC. This sequence encodes CASSGAPPSGLAKNIQYF.

V and J are TRBV5-1 and TRBJ1-1, with D perhaps matching TRBD1 (6 bases). CDR3 length equals 12 residues. Deletions cut 4 bases from V and 8 bases from J, with 12 bases between. The germline CDR1 and CDR2 sequences are SGHRS and YFSETQ. CDR3 in DNA: TGCGCCAGCAGCCTGCAGGGGCGGGAAGCTTTCTTT. Translated, it gives CASSLQGREAFF.

CDR3 amino acids: CASSESVVWGTEAFF. CDR3 DNA: TGTGCCAGCAGTGAATCAGTCGTCTGGGGAACTGAAGCTTTCTTT. The chain recombines TRBV25-1 with TRBJ1-1, with D unclear. Germline V gene sequence: CDR1 MGHDK, CDR2 SYGVNS. Trimming pared 1 base from V and 5 bases from J, leaving 14 bases between. The CDR3 is 15 residues long.

This clonotype was counted only a few times. The chain is built from TRBV7-8 and TRBJ2-1; TRBD1 matches at 9 bases. The germline V gene has CDR1 SGHVS and CDR2 FQNEAQ. CDR3 size: 13 residues. The ends lost 5 bases at V and 7 bases at J; junction bases unmatched: 3. DNA for the CDR3: TGTGCCAGCAGCGGGACAGGGAAGAATGAGCAGTTCTTC. Its translation: CASSGTGKNEQFF.

This chain connects TRBV12-3 or TRBV12-4 to TRBJ2-7, with D possibly being TRBD1 (5 bases). The V end was cut by 3 bases, the J end by 0 bases, with 12 bases between. The CDR3 extends over 15 amino acids. The CDR3 region is CASSFKGSDSYEQYF. The CDR3 DNA reads as TGTGCCAGCAGTTTTAAGGGGTCAGACTCCTACGAGCAGTACTTC.

This clonotype showed up just a few times. This rearrangement joins TRBV3-1 to TRBJ2-4, with TRBD1 matching over 10 bases. From germline, CDR1 is LGHDT and CDR2 YNNKEL (reference sequence). The length of the CDR3 is 18 residues. V lost 0 bases and J lost 0; bases outside the gene matches: 5. The DNA for the CDR3 is TGTGCCAGCAGCCAAGAAACGGGACAGGGGATAGCCAAAAACATTCAGTACTTC. Protein sequence: CASSQETGQGIAKNIQYF.

This clonotype was observed a handful of times. This rearrangement joins TRBV20-1 to TRBJ2-6; D gene uncertain. The CDR3 runs to 13 residues. The germline V gene has CDR1 DFQATT and CDR2 SNEGSKA (reference sequence). The V gene lost 7 bases and the J gene lost 0 bases, with 7 bases spanning the gap. CDR3 amino acids: CSGGISGANVLTF. The CDR3 DNA follows: TGCAGTGGCGGAATCTCTGGGGCCAACGTCCTGACTTTC.

The V gene is TRBV6-5, the J gene TRBJ2-1; the D gene is possibly TRBD2 (6 bases). Germline V CDR1 and CDR2: MNHEY, SVGAGI. V was shortened by 0 bases and J by 1 base, with 13 bases between the two germline ends. The CDR3 totals 17 residues. CDR3 region: CASSYSGLAQSYNEQFF. The DNA for the CDR3 is TGTGCCAGCAGTTACTCGGGGCTAGCGCAATCCTACAATGAGCAGTTCTTC.

The chain links TRBV27 to TRBJ2-7; D is undetermined. The CDR3 sequence is 14 residues long. The V gene's germline CDR1 is MNHEY and CDR2 SMNVEV (reference sequence). V was pared by 4 bases and J by 2 bases, with 12 bases between. CDR3 sequence (DNA): TGTGCCAGCAGTTGGAGTGGCGGAACCTACGAGCAGTACTTC. Amino acid sequence: CASSWSGGTYEQYF.

The genes are TRBV10-3 and TRBJ2-7, with D perhaps matching TRBD1 or TRBD2 (6 bases each). V lost 2 bases to trimming and J lost 1 base, with 12 bases between them. The germline V gene has CDR1 ENHRY and CDR2 SYGVKD. The CDR3 is 15 amino acids. The CDR3 protein is CAISEAQGRSYEQYF. The CDR3 DNA sequence: TGTGCCATCAGTGAGGCCCAGGGGAGGTCCTACGAGCAGTACTTC.

This chain uses TRBV7-9 with TRBJ2-4; perhaps TRBD2 as D (6 bases). The end of the DNA fits TRBJ2-7 better, so the J call may be wrong. Germline CDR1 SEHNR, CDR2 FQNEAQ (reference sequence). CDR3 length: 15 amino acids. The CDR3 bases are TGTGCCAGCACAAACTCGGAGGGTTTCACCTACGAGCAGTACTTC. Its translation is CASTNSEGFTYEQYF.

This clonotype has just a few counts. The chain combines TRBV3-1 with TRBJ2-4; D is unclear. The CDR3 contains 12 residues. The ends were cut back, 1 base at V and 11 bases at J, with 9 bases in the middle. Germline V gene lookup returns CDR1 LGHDT and CDR2 YNNKEL (reference sequence). The CDR3 sequence is CASSQVGSLQYF. Here the CDR3 DNA reads TGTGCCAGCAGCCAAGTCGGTAGCCTTCAGTACTTC.

The chain couples TRBV24-1 to TRBJ2-6; no clear D gene. V dropped 1 base and J dropped 4 bases, with 10 bases sitting between them. Germline V gene lookup returns CDR1 KGHDR and CDR2 SFDVKD. The CDR3 loop spans 16 amino acids. The DNA of the CDR3 is TGTGCCACCAGTGATTTTCGAGCGCCGGGGGCCAACGTCCTGACTTTC. It translates to CATSDFRAPGANVLTF.

The chain is built from TRBV20-1 and TRBJ2-1; D call uncertain. The CDR3 runs 14 residues. Trimming took 2 bases from V and 3 from J, leaving 11 bases between them. In germline, CDR1 is DFQATT, CDR2 SNEGSKA (reference sequence). The CDR3 DNA reads as TGCAGTGCTAGACCCCGTGGGTTCTACAATGAGCAGTTCTTC. Its protein product is CSARPRGFYNEQFF.

Written as DNA, the CDR3 is TGCAGCGTTGGTGGACTAGCGGGGAGGGCGACCCAGTACTTC. Encoded protein: CSVGGLAGRATQYF. This chain connects TRBV29-1 to TRBJ2-7, with TRBD2 matching 12 bases. The J call may be wrong; the DNA end is better matched by TRBJ2-5. The CDR3 is 14 amino acids. The germline gives CDR1 SQVTM, CDR2 ANQGSEA.